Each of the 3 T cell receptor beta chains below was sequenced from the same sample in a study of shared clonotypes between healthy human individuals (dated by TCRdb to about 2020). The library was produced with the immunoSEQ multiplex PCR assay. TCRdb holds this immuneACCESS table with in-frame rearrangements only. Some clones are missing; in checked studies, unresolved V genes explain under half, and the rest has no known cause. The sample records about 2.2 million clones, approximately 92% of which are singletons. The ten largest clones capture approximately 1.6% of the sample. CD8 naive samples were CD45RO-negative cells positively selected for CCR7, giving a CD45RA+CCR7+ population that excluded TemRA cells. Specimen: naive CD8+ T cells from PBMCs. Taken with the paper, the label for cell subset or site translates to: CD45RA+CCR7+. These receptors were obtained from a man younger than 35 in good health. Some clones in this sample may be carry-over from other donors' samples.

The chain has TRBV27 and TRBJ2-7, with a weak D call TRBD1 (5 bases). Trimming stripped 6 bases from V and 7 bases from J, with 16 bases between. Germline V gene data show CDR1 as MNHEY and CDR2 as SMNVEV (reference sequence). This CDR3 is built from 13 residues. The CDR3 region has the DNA TGTGCCAGCAGCACAGGCCTTAAGTGGGAGCAGTACTTC. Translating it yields CASSTGLKWEQYF.

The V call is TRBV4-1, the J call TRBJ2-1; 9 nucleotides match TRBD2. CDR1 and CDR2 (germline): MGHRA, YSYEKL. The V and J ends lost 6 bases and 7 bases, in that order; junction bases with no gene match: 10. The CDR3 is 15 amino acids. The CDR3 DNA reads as TGCGCCAGCAGTGTCGCCCTAGCGGGATGGAATGAGCAGTTCTTC. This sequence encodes CASSVALAGWNEQFF.

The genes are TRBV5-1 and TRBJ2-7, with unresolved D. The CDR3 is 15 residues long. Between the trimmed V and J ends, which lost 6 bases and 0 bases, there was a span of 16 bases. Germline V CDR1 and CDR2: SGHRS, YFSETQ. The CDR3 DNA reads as TGCGCCAGCAATTTACACCCTCGGAGCTCCTACGAGCAGTACTTC. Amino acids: CASNLHPRSSYEQYF.